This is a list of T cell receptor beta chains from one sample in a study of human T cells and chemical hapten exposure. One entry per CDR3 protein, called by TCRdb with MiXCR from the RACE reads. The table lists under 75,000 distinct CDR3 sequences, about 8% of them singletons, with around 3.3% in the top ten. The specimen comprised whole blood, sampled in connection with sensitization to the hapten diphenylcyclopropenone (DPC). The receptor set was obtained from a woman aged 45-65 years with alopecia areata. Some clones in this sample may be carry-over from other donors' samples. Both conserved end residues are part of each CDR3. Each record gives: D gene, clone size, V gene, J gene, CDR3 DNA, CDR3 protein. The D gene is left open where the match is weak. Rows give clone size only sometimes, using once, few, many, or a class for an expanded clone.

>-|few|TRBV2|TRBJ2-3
TGTGCCGCCCGCGCGGGATCAGGCACAGATACGCAGTATTTT
CAARAGSGTDTQYF
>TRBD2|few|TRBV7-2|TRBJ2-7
TGTGCCAGCAGCTTGGGGGGAGGGCCCTACGAGCAGTACTTC
CASSLGGGPYEQYF
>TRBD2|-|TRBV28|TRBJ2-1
TGTGCCAGCAGTTCCTCCGGGACTAGCGGAAGCTCCTACAATGAGCAGTTCTTC
CASSSSGTSGSSYNEQFF
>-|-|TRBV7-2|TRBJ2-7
TGTGCCAGCAGCCTCGGGACTTTTATCAACGAGCAGTACTTC
CASSLGTFINEQYF
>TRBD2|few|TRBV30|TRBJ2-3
TGTGCCTGGGCGACCCTAGCGGCCGTAGGTACGCAGTATTTT
CAWATLAAVGTQYF
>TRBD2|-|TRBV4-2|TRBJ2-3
TGTGCCAGCAGCCAAGATAATAGCGGGGGTCGCACAGATACGCAGTATTTT
CASSQDNSGGRTDTQYF
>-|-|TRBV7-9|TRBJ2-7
TGTGCCAGCAGCTTAGGACAGGCGGGCCACGAGCAGTACTTC
CASSLGQAGHEQYF
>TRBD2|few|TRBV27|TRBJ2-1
TGTGCCAGCAGCCCTCTTGCGGGGGGGCCCGGGGGCAATGAGCAGTTCTTC
CASSPLAGGPGGNEQFF
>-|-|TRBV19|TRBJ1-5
TGTGCCAGTAGTCCCCGGGGCGAGTATCAGCCCCAGCATTTT
CASSPRGEYQPQHF
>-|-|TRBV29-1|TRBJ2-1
TGCGGAGGAGGGCGGGTCGGGTACAATGAGCAGTTCTTC
CGGGRVGYNEQFF
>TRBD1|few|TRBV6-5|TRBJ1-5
TGTGCCAGCTCAGGGGGCCCGGATCAGCCCCAGCATTTT
CASSGGPDQPQHF
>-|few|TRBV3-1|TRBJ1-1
TGTGCCAGCAGCCGAAAGGGCAGGGGCACTGAAGCTTTCTTT
CASSRKGRGTEAFF
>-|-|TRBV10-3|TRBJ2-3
TGTGCCATCAGTGAAGCGCAAACAGGGAAAACAGATACGCAGTATTTT
CAISEAQTGKTDTQYF
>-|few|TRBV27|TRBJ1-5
TGTGCCAGCAGTTTAGGTCCAGGGGTTCTCCAGCCCCAGCATTTT
CASSLGPGVLQPQHF
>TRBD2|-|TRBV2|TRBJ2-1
TGTGCCAGCAGTGTTCCGGGGGGAGTCCTCAATGAGCAGTTCTTC
CASSVPGGVLNEQFF
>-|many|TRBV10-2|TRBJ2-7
TGCGCCAGCAAAGGAGGCCAGGGGATCTACGAGCAGTACTTC
CASKGGQGIYEQYF
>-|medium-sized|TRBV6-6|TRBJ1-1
TGTGCCAGCAGTCCCGGACAGACCAACACTGAAGCTTTCTTT
CASSPGQTNTEAFF
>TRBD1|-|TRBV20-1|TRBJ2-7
TGCAGTGCTTGGGACAGAGGCCACGAGCAGTACTTC
CSAWDRGHEQYF
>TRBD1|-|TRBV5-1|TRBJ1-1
TGCGCCAGCAGCTTGGTAGCAGGGGGCACAGACACTGAAGCTTTCTTT
CASSLVAGGTDTEAFF
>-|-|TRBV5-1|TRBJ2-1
TGCGCCAGCAGCTTTCGTGACGGGAGCTGGGACAATGAGCAGTTCTTC
CASSFRDGSWDNEQFF
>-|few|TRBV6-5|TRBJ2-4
TGTGCCAGCAGCCCAGGGAGTTTAGGCAAAAACATTCAGTACTTC
CASSPGSLGKNIQYF
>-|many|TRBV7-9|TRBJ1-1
TGTGCCAGCAGCTTACTTCCCTCCGGGGGGACTGAAGCTTTCTTT
CASSLLPSGGTEAFF
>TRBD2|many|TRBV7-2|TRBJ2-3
TGTGCCAGCAGTTACGCGGGGGCAGATACGCAGTATTTT
CASSYAGADTQYF
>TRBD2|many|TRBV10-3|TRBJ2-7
TGTGCCATCAGTGAGCCGGGACTACCTTCCTACGAGCAGTACTTC
CAISEPGLPSYEQYF
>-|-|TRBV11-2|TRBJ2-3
TGTGCCAGCAGCTTCCGAAGAAGTCGAGGCGATACGCAGTATTTT
CASSFRRSRGDTQYF
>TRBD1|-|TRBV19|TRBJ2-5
TGTGCCAGTAGTCTCCTAGGACAGGGGCTTGAGACCCAGTACTTC
CASSLLGQGLETQYF
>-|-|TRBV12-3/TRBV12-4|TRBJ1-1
TGTGCCAGCAGTCCTGTGGGGGTTGAAGGGGAGAACACTGAAGCTTTCTTT
CASSPVGVEGENTEAFF
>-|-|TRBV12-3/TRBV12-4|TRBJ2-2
TGTGCCAGCAGTTCCCCGGGTATCGGGGAGCTGTTTTTT
CASSSPGIGELFF
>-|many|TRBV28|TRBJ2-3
TGTGCCAGCAGTTTAGAGAACTTTGGGGATACGCAGTATTTT
CASSLENFGDTQYF
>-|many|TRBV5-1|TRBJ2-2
TGCGCCAGCAGCTCGCGACAGTCGAACACCGGGGAGCTGTTTTTT
CASSSRQSNTGELFF
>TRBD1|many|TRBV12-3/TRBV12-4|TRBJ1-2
TGTGCCAGCAGCAGAGACAGGGGGACCTATGGCTACACCTTC
CASSRDRGTYGYTF
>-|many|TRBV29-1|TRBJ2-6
TGCAGCGTTTCGGTAGCGGGGGCCAACGTCCTGACTTTC
CSVSVAGANVLTF
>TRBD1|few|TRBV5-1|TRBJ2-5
TGCGCCAGCAGCTGGGGACAGAACCAAGAGACCCAGTACTTC
CASSWGQNQETQYF
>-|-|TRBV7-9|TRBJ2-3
TGTGCCAGCAGCTTAGGATGGACAGATACGCAGTATTTT
CASSLGWTDTQYF
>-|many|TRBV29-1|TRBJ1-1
TGCAGCGCCTCAAGAGGCACTGAAGCTTTCTTT
CSASRGTEAFF
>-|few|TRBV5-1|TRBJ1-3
TGCGCCAGCAGACCGACCATCTCTGGAAACACCATATATTTT
CASRPTISGNTIYF
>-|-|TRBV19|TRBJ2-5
TGTGCCAGTAGTCCCGGGCAGGAGACCCAGTACTTC
CASSPGQETQYF
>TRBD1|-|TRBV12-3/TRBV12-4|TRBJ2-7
TGTGCCAGCAGTTTAGACAGGGGGCCGGTAGAGCAGTACTTC
CASSLDRGPVEQYF
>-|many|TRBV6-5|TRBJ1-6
TGTGCCAGCAGCGGACAGATTTTCAATTCACCCCTCCACTTT
CASSGQIFNSPLHF
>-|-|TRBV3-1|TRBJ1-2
TGTGCCAGCAGCCAGGGTCCACTAACCTATGGCTACACCTTC
CASSQGPLTYGYTF
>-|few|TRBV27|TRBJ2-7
TGTGCCAGCAGTTTTGGGGGCCACGAGCAGTACTTC
CASSFGGHEQYF
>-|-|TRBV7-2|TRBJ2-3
TGTGCCAGCAAGGGACTTCTAGGAGGCACAGATGCGCAGTATTTT
CASKGLLGGTDAQYF
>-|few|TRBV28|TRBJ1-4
TGTGCCAGCAGTGACAGTTCAACTAATGAAAAACTGTTTTTT
CASSDSSTNEKLFF
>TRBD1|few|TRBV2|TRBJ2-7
TGTGCCAGCAGAGCTAGGACAGGGGACCCCTACGAGCAGTACTTC
CASRARTGDPYEQYF
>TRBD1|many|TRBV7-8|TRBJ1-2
TGTGCCAGCAGCATTGGGGGACAGCAAGGCAACTATGGCTACACCTTC
CASSIGGQQGNYGYTF
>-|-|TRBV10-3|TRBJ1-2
TGTGCCATCAGTGGAACGAATGATGGCTACACCTTC
CAISGTNDGYTF
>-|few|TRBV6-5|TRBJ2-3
TGTGCCAGCAGTTACGGGGCTCTGAGCACAGATACGCAGTATTTT
CASSYGALSTDTQYF
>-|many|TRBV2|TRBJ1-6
TGTGCCAGCAGTGTACGCGGGACCTATAATTCACCCCTCCACTTT
CASSVRGTYNSPLHF
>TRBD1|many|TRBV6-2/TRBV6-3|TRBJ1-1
TGTGCCAGCAGTCAGCAGACAGGGGGCCCTGAAGCTTTCTTT
CASSQQTGGPEAFF
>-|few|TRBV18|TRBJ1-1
TGTGCCAGCTCACCAGCGGAGGGGAAGACTGAAGCTTTCTTT
CASSPAEGKTEAFF
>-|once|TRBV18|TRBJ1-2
TGTGCCAGCTCACCCGCGGGAGACTATCGAGGCTACATCTTC
CASSPAGDYRGYIF
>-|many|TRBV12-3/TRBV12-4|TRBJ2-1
TGTGCCAGCAGAACTCTAAATGAGCAGTTCTTC
CASRTLNEQFF
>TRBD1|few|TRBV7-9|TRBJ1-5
TGTGCCAGCAGCCCCCAGGGGGCGAGTCAGCCCCAGCATTTT
CASSPQGASQPQHF
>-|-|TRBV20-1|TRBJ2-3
TGCAGTGCCACGCTAGCGACCACAGATACGCAGTATTTT
CSATLATTDTQYF
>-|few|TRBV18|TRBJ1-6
TGTGCCAGCTCACCCCTAGATATAATGTCACCCCTCCACTTT
CASSPLDIMSPLHF
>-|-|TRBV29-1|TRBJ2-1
TGCAGCGTTGAAGAGTTTGGGGAATTCTCCTACAATGAGCAGTTCTTC
CSVEEFGEFSYNEQFF
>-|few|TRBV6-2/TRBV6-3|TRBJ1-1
TGTGCCAGCCATAACACGGGGAGCACTGAAGCTTTCTTT
CASHNTGSTEAFF
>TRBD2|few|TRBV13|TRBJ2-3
TGTGCCAGCAGCTTTCGGACTAGCGGGAGCACAGATACGCAGTATTTT
CASSFRTSGSTDTQYF